The rows below give T cell receptor beta chains drawn from one sample of a study of cytomegalovirus exposure and HLA in healthy donors. Sequencing used immunoSEQ multiplex PCR; TCRdb keeps in-frame clones, though not all of them. Of approximately 190,000 clones detected, around 80% appear once; the ten largest clones hold around 1.9%. Sequencing used PBMCs. These receptors all come from a woman under 30 in good health and CMV-seropositive. The CDR3 runs from the conserved cysteine through the conserved F or W. Each record gives: D gene, clone size, V gene, J gene, CDR3 DNA, CDR3 protein. D genes are given only for firm matches. The size field is filled for only some rows; it gives once, few, many or a size class.

D gene: -; clone size: -; V gene: TRBV28; J gene: TRBJ2-4; CDR3 DNA: TGTGCCAGCAGTTTAAGGAGAAACATTCAGTACTTC; CDR3 protein: CASSLRRNIQYF
D gene: -; clone size: -; V gene: TRBV7-9; J gene: TRBJ2-5; CDR3 DNA: TGTGCCAGCAGCTTAGCTGGGGGCGAGACCCAGTACTTC; CDR3 protein: CASSLAGGETQYF
D gene: -; clone size: -; V gene: TRBV29-1; J gene: TRBJ1-4; CDR3 DNA: TGCAGCGTAAGGAGTAATGAAAAACTGTTTTTT; CDR3 protein: CSVRSNEKLFF
D gene: -; clone size: -; V gene: TRBV7-9; J gene: TRBJ1-1; CDR3 DNA: TGTGCCAGCAGCTTAGAGGGGGGGGCTGAAGCTTTCTTT; CDR3 protein: CASSLEGGAEAFF
D gene: TRBD1; clone size: -; V gene: TRBV28; J gene: TRBJ2-5; CDR3 DNA: TGTGCCAGCAGCTACGCCCTACGGACAGGGAACATACAAGAGACCCAGTACTTC; CDR3 protein: CASSYALRTGNIQETQYF
D gene: TRBD1; clone size: -; V gene: TRBV28; J gene: TRBJ2-7; CDR3 DNA: TGTGCCAGCAGTACGTTGGACAGGGGAGAGGAAGAGCAGTACTTC; CDR3 protein: CASSTLDRGEEEQYF
D gene: TRBD1; clone size: -; V gene: TRBV19; J gene: TRBJ1-5; CDR3 DNA: TGTGCCAGTAGTCCCGGGACAGGGTATTACAATCAGCCCCAGCATTTT; CDR3 protein: CASSPGTGYYNQPQHF
D gene: -; clone size: -; V gene: TRBV27; J gene: TRBJ2-7; CDR3 DNA: TGTGCCAGCAGTTTATCTACAGGGAACTACGAGCAGTACTTC; CDR3 protein: CASSLSTGNYEQYF
D gene: -; clone size: -; V gene: TRBV29-1; J gene: TRBJ1-2; CDR3 DNA: TGCAGCGTTGAAGATCGAGGGTGGTGGGGCTACACCTTC; CDR3 protein: CSVEDRGWWGYTF
D gene: TRBD1; clone size: few; V gene: TRBV10-3; J gene: TRBJ2-5; CDR3 DNA: TGTGCCATCAGTGAGACAGGGGGCGAGACCCAGTACTTC; CDR3 protein: CAISETGGETQYF
D gene: TRBD1; clone size: -; V gene: TRBV5-1; J gene: TRBJ2-5; CDR3 DNA: TGCGCCAGCAGCTTAGGGGGCTTGGTGGAGACCCAGTACTTC; CDR3 protein: CASSLGGLVETQYF
D gene: -; clone size: -; V gene: TRBV9; J gene: TRBJ1-1; CDR3 DNA: TGTGCCAGCAGCGTAGACGCCCAGGGTGAAGCTTTCTTT; CDR3 protein: CASSVDAQGEAFF
D gene: TRBD2; clone size: -; V gene: TRBV25-1; J gene: TRBJ2-3; CDR3 DNA: TGTGCCAGCAGTGGGGCGGGGGGGGATTATTTT; CDR3 protein: CASSGAGGDYF
D gene: TRBD1; clone size: once; V gene: TRBV5-4; J gene: TRBJ2-1; CDR3 DNA: TGTGCCAGCAGGGGGGACAGGGGGAATGAGCAGTTCTTC; CDR3 protein: CASRGDRGNEQFF
D gene: TRBD2; clone size: -; V gene: TRBV10-1; J gene: TRBJ2-1; CDR3 DNA: TGCGCCAGCAGTGATCCCGGGACTAGCAATGAGCAGTTCTTC; CDR3 protein: CASSDPGTSNEQFF